The 22 T cell receptor beta chains below all came from one sample that was sequenced in a study of blood T cell repertoires in COVID-19. Assay used: immunoSEQ multiplex PCR; TCRdb lists only in-frame clones, some missing. The sample includes approximately 200,000 clones, roughly 82% of them seen just once. Sequenced input: PBMCs or T cells enriched from blood (not recorded which). These receptors were taken from a man aged 35-49 years who had recovered from COVID-19.

The genes are TRBV18 and TRBJ2-3, with D possibly TRBD2 on 5 matching bases. V was pared by 2 bases and J by 2 bases, with 8 bases between. The length of the CDR3 is 14 residues. The germline CDR1 and CDR2 sequences are KGHSH and LQKENI. The CDR3 region is CASSPSGITDTQYF. The CDR3 coding sequence is TGTGCCAGCTCACCAAGCGGAATCACAGATACGCAGTATTTT.

The chain recombines TRBV9 with TRBJ2-5; 8 bases line up with TRBD2. The germline V gene has CDR1 SGDLS and CDR2 YYNGEE. V dropped 0 bases and J dropped 5; count of bases not matched to a gene: 3. The CDR3 loop spans 14 amino acids. CDR3 coding DNA: TGTGCCAGCAGCGTAGCGGGAGGGCCGGAGACCCAGTACTTC. Translated, it gives CASSVAGGPETQYF.

The V call is TRBV7-9, the J call TRBJ1-2; D possibly corresponds to TRBD1 (6 bases). CDR1 and CDR2 from the germline V gene are SEHNR and FQNEAQ (reference sequence). The CDR3 runs 15 residues. Trimming pared 5 bases from V and 0 bases from J, leaving 13 bases between. DNA for the CDR3: TGTGCCAGCAGCCCAGAACAGGGAGCTAACTATGGCTACACCTTC. Translated: CASSPEQGANYGYTF.

This chain joins TRBV7-9 and TRBJ2-5; possible D gene TRBD2, 6 bases. Germline V gives CDR1 SEHNR, CDR2 FQNEAQ (reference sequence). Trimming removed 4 bases from V and 4 bases from J, with 13 bases in between. The CDR3 totals 14 residues. The CDR3 coding sequence is TGTGCCAGCAGCTCCCCTCAGCGGGTAGAGACCCAGTACTTC. As protein: CASSSPQRVETQYF.

The CDR3 nucleotides are TGCGCCAGCAGCCAAGTACTCGGGACTATCACCGGGGAGCTGTTTTTT. It codes for CASSQVLGTITGELFF. The rearrangement links TRBV4-3 to TRBJ2-2; 7 bases align to TRBD2. This CDR3 spans 16 amino acids. Germline CDR1 is LGHNA and CDR2 is YSLEER. V was clipped by 1 base and J by 4 bases; unmatched bases: 6.

The J gene is TRBJ1-2, the V gene TRBV5-6; 7 bases line up with TRBD1. Germline V gives CDR1 SGHDT, CDR2 YYEEEE. V lost 5 bases and J lost 5; bases outside the gene matches: 12. CDR3 length: 15 residues. The CDR3 DNA follows: TGTGCCAGCAGTCGGAAACCGGGACAGATATATGGCTACACCTTC. Its translation: CASSRKPGQIYGYTF.

This clone was observed a single time. This sequence joins TRBV9 and TRBJ2-1, with TRBD2 matching 10 bases. The CDR3 has 16 residues. The germline CDR1 and CDR2 sequences are SGDLS and YYNGEE. V lost 0 bases to trimming and J lost 6 bases; unmatched junction nucleotides: 6. The CDR3 DNA reads as TGTGCCAGCAGCGTAGGGGGACTAGCGCAGCTCAATGAGCAGTTCTTC. The encoded protein is CASSVGGLAQLNEQFF.

This chain uses TRBV29-1 with TRBJ2-3; perhaps TRBD1 as D (5 bases). The CDR3 has 11 amino acids. Trimming took off 8 bases at V and 5 bases at J, with 11 bases between the two ends. The germline CDR1 and CDR2 sequences are SQVTM and ANQGSEA. CDR3 coding DNA: TGCAGCCTTGGGCAGGGAGATACGCAGTATTTT. This gives the protein CSLGQGDTQYF.

The rearrangement links TRBV7-2 to TRBJ1-5; D may be TRBD1 (6 bases). This CDR3 contains 14 residues. V shed 0 bases and J shed 5 bases, with 8 bases lying between them. CDR1 SGHTA and CDR2 FQGNSA come from the germline V gene. CDR3 sequence: CASSLAGGDQPQHF. The CDR3 nucleotides are TGTGCCAGCAGCTTAGCAGGGGGGGATCAGCCCCAGCATTTT.

The rearrangement links TRBV16 to TRBJ1-2; 8 bases match TRBD1. This CDR3 contains 17 residues. Germline V gives CDR1 KGHSY, CDR2 FQNENV. The V and J ends lost 0 bases and 3 bases, in that order; junction bases with no gene match: 9. The chain's CDR3 is CASSQSIGQGAHYGYTF. CDR3 nucleotides: TGTGCCAGCAGCCAATCCATTGGGCAGGGGGCACACTATGGCTACACCTTC. Together with reference TRBV16 and TRBJ1-2, the CDR3 gives the full variable domain: GEEVAQTPKHLVRGEGQKAKLYCAPIKGHSYVFWYQQVLKNEFKFLISFQNENVFDETGMPKERFSAKCLPNSPCSLEIQATKLEDSAVYFCASSQSIGQGAHYGYTFGSGTRLTVV.

V usage is TRBV6-2 or TRBV6-3 and J usage is TRBJ2-5, with D hard to call. The CDR3 contains 17 residues. V lost 0 bases, J lost 2 bases, and 16 bases lay in between. The germline V gene encodes CDR1 MNHEY and CDR2 SVGEGT. The CDR3 sequence is CASSYSRVKLPQETQYF. The CDR3 nucleotides are TGTGCCAGCAGTTACTCGAGAGTGAAACTACCACAAGAGACCCAGTACTTC.

This rearrangement joins TRBV7-9 to TRBJ2-3, with D uncertain. Germline CDR1 and CDR2: SEHNR and FQNEAQ (reference sequence). The CDR3 loop spans 12 amino acids. V shed 4 bases and J shed 4 bases, with 6 bases lying between them. CDR3 in DNA: TGTGCCAGCAGCTCAGTCTCAGATACGCAGTATTTT. Residues: CASSSVSDTQYF.

The V gene is TRBV5-1, the J gene TRBJ1-2; 7 nucleotides match TRBD1. Per germline, CDR1 SGHRS and CDR2 YFSETQ. The length of the CDR3 is 15 residues. The J segment lost 10 bases and the V segment lost 1 base, leaving 13 bases of the junction unmatched. CDR3 nucleotides: TGCGCCAGCAGCTTGAGCACAGGGGAGAGATTCGACTACACCTTC. Amino acids: CASSLSTGERFDYTF.

This chain uses TRBV4-3 with TRBJ2-3; tentative D call: TRBD1 (5 bases). Trimming removed 2 bases from V and 2 bases from J, with 14 bases in between. This CDR3 has 16 residues. The germline CDR1 and CDR2 sequences are LGHNA and YSLEER. This CDR3 is CASSQSSGFYTDTQYF. CDR3 DNA sequence: TGCGCCAGCAGCCAATCTTCAGGGTTCTACACAGATACGCAGTATTTT.

The chain links TRBV5-6 to TRBJ1-1; tentative D call: TRBD1 (5 bases). The CDR3 runs to 13 residues. The germline CDR1 and CDR2 sequences are SGHDT and YYEEEE. Trimming left V 7 bases short and J 5 bases short, with 15 bases between. CDR3 nucleotide sequence: TGTGCCAGCGGTCTCCAGGGTAATACTGAAGCTTTCTTT. This translates into CASGLQGNTEAFF.

In its sample, this clone was seen a few times. The CDR3, as DNA: TGTGCCACCAGCAGAACAGGGGCCGGAGAGACCCAGTACTTC. Its protein is CATSRTGAGETQYF. The J gene is TRBJ2-5, the V gene TRBV15; 7 bases align to TRBD1. CDR1 is LNHNV, CDR2 YYDKDF, per germline (reference sequence). V was clipped by 2 bases and J by 4 bases; unmatched bases: 4. The CDR3 has 14 amino acids.

This chain joins TRBV18 and TRBJ2-3, with D perhaps matching TRBD1 (6 bases). The germline gives CDR1 KGHSH, CDR2 LQKENI. CDR3 size: 15 residues. The V and J ends lost 6 bases and 3 bases respectively, with 16 bases between them. The CDR3 protein is CASSQQGTRTDTQYF. The DNA of the CDR3 is TGTGCCAGCTCGCAACAGGGTACTCGGACAGATACGCAGTATTTT.

The V call is TRBV10-1, the J call TRBJ2-3; D is undetermined. CDR1 is WNHNN and CDR2 is SYGVQD in the germline V gene (reference sequence). The CDR3 is 12 residues long. V lost 4 bases and J 4 bases, leaving 6 bases between the germline ends. CDR3 in amino acids: CASSAVADTQYF. DNA of the CDR3: TGCGCCAGCAGTGCGGTTGCAGATACGCAGTATTTT.

The chain employs TRBV3-1 (or the pseudogene TRBV3-2) and TRBJ2-5; 7 bases agree with TRBD2. J gave up 0 bases and V 7 bases, and 5 bases lay outside the gene matches. Germline V lookup: CDR1 LGHDT, CDR2 YNNKEL (reference sequence). There are 14 residues in the CDR3. The CDR3 DNA sequence: TGTGCCAGCACCCAGCGGGACTACCAAGAGACCCAGTACTTC. Its protein is CASTQRDYQETQYF.

V is TRBV2 and J is TRBJ1-1, with D possibly TRBD1 on 5 matching bases. The CDR3 covers 12 residues. The V and J ends lost 10 bases and 0 bases respectively, with 9 bases between them. The germline V gene encodes CDR1 SNHLY and CDR2 FYNNEI. The CDR3 coding sequence is TGTGCCAACGGACACTTGAACACTGAAGCTTTCTTT. Protein: CANGHLNTEAFF.

The chain employs TRBV4-3 and TRBJ2-7; 8 positions match TRBD2. Germline CDR1 reads LGHNA; CDR2 reads YSLEER. Unmatched junction bases numbered 2, after V lost 4 bases and J lost 0 bases. CDR3 length equals 14 residues. The CDR3 loop reads CASSRTSYSYEQYF. The CDR3 DNA reads TGCGCCAGCAGCCGGACTAGCTACTCCTACGAGCAGTACTTC.

The DNA of the CDR3 is TGTGCCAGCAGCTTAGCAGGGTCCCAATTTCTTTCTGAAAAACTGTTTTTT. Its translation: CASSLAGSQFLSEKLFF. The chain joins TRBV11-2 to TRBJ1-4, with a weak D call TRBD1 (5 bases). Germline assignment: CDR1 SGHAT and CDR2 FQNNGV. V lost 1 base to trimming and J lost 7 bases, with 19 bases between them. The CDR3 is 17 residues long.